This TCR beta chain was recorded in a study of PD-L1 blockade in urothelial cancer. Study in general: Male patients with bladder-origin urothelial cancer numbered about nine tenths of the roughly 29. Study patients had been treated with 0 to 3 previous chemotherapy regimens. Analyses were performed on blood at 3 weeks after treatment start (the second dose) and at 6 weeks. Median T cell yield per blood sample was 141,255 cells.

Time point in this sample: pretreatment peripheral blood. The J segment lost 2 bases and the V segment lost 3 bases, leaving 6 bases of the junction unmatched. Per germline, CDR1 LNHDA and CDR2 SQIVND (reference sequence). The CDR3 is made up of 16 amino acids. Data came from immunoSEQ multiplex PCR; TCRdb stores just in-frame clones and leaves some out. The sample has around 38,000 clones; about 87% are singletons. The V and J genes are TRBV19 and TRBJ2-1; 8 bases match TRBD1. The clonotype comes from a man in his sixties with urothelial cancer. The input for sequencing was PBMCs, taken around atezolizumab (anti-PD-L1) treatment. The CDR3: CASSITGRGPYNEQFF. In DNA, the CDR3 is TGTGCCAGTAGTATCACTGGCAGGGGGCCCTACAATGAGCAGTTCTTC.